This T cell receptor (beta chain) was recorded in a study of chemoradiotherapy in HPV16-positive cancers. At the level of the study: Functional T-cell assays on a couple of HPV16-positive patients' cells defined candidate HPV-specific clones and common TCR motifs. General observations from the study: Candidate HPV-specific clones and E7-related TCR motifs grew in tumor during treatment. In HPV16-positive patients, HPV-responsive T-cell expansion tracked better recurrence-free survival. Functional assays defining HPV-specific T cells used only a couple of HPV16-positive patients.

Clones were sequenced by immunoSEQ multiplex PCR, and TCRdb holds only the in-frame ones, with some missing. The top ten clones hold approximately 11% of a sample with roughly 16,000 clones, approximately 75% of them seen once. Note on this clone: Antigen: not known.

This material was acquired from a patient who underwent chemoradiotherapy. The clonotype comes from a human donor with HPV-associated anogenital cancer.

This chain's CDR3 is CASSHGTTYGYTF. CDR3 nucleotide sequence: TGTGCCAGCAGTCACGGGACGACCTATGGCTACACCTTC. The rearrangement joins TRBV11-2 to TRBJ1-2; possibly TRBD1 for D (5 bases). Germline values: CDR1 SGHAT, CDR2 FQNNGV. Trimming stripped 6 bases from V and 4 bases from J, with 12 bases between. The CDR3 runs 13 residues.